The entry below gives a single T cell receptor beta chain sequence along with its context. Antigen: not known. This sample was taken from a study of naive and memory T cell subsets. Study results and limitations: Over 90% of naive TCR sequences appeared only once after error correction, unlike memory subsets. Findings for naive and memory subsets could not be checked against ground truth. Naive repertoires, especially CD8, held a few larger clonotypes, possibly memory cells re-expressing CD45RA.

Germline V gene data show CDR1 as MNHEY and CDR2 as SVGEGT. Trimming removed 1 base at V and 7 bases at J, with 11 bases between. The CDR3 has 14 residues. Two oligonucleotides, mixed equimolar, formed the beta constant-region primer covering TRBC1 and TRBC2. Nested alpha and beta constant-region primers with the SP2 primer drove four PCR rounds on ligated cDNA. One entry per CDR3 protein, called by TCRdb with MiXCR from the UMI-ligation and nested PCR reads. Altogether about 150,000 distinct CDR3 sequences are present, about 20% being singletons, with the ten largest covering roughly 0.1%. Four subsets defined by CD45RA and CD27 were sorted after CD3, CD4, CD8 and live/dead staining.

The chain has TRBV6-2 or TRBV6-3 and TRBJ2-1; tentative D call: TRBD2 (6 bases). The sequencing sample was made of naive CD4+ T cells from blood. The sequence came from a human donor in good health. CDR3: CASSYYGTPNEQFF. The CDR3 nucleotides are TGTGCCAGCAGTTACTATGGGACTCCTAATGAGCAGTTCTTC.